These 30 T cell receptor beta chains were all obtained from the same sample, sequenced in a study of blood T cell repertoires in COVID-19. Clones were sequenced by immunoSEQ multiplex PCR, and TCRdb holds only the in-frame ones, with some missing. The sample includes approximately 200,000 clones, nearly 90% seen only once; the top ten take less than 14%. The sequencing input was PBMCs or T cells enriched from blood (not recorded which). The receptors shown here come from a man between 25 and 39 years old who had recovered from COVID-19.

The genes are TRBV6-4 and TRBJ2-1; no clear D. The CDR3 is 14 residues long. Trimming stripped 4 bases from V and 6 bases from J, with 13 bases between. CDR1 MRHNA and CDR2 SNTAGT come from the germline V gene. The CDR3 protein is CASSVEPSFNEQFF. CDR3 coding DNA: TGTGCCAGCAGTGTTGAGCCGAGCTTCAATGAGCAGTTCTTC.

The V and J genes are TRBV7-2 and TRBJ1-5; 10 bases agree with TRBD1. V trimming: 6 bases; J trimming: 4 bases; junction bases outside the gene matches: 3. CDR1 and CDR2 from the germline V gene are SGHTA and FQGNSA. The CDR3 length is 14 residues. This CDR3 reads CASSWDRGNQPQHF. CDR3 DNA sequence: TGTGCCAGCAGTTGGGACAGGGGAAATCAGCCCCAGCATTTT.

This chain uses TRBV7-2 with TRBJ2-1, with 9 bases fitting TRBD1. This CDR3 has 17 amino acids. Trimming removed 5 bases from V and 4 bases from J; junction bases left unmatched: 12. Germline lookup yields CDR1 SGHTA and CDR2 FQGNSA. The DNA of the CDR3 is TGTGCCAGCAGCCCCGGGCCGGGACAGGGTCCTTACAATGAGCAGTTCTTC. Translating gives CASSPGPGQGPYNEQFF.

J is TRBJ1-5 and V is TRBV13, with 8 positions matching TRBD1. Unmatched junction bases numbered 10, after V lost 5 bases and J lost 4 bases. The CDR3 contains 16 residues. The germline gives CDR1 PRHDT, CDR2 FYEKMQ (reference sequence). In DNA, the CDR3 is TGTGCCAGCAGCCGAACCCTGGGACAGGAGAATCAGCCCCAGCATTTT. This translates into CASSRTLGQENQPQHF.

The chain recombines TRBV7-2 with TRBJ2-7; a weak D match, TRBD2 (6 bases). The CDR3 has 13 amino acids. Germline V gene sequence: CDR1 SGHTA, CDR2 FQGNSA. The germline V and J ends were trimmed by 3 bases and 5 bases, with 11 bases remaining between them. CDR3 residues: CASSFYLADEQYF. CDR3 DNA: TGTGCCAGCAGCTTTTACTTAGCGGACGAGCAGTACTTC. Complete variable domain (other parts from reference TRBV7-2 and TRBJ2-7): GAGVSQSPSNKVTEKGKDVELRCDPISGHTALYWYRQSLGQGLEFLIYFQGNSAPDKSGLPSDRFSAERTGGSVSTLTIQRTQQEDSAVYLCASSFYLADEQYFGPGTRLTVT.

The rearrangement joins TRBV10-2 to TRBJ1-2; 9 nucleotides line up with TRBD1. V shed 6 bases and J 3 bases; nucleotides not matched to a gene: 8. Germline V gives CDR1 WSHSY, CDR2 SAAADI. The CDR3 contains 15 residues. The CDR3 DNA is TGCGCCAGCAGCGACCCGGGACAGGGATACTATGGCTACACCTTC. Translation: CASSDPGQGYYGYTF.

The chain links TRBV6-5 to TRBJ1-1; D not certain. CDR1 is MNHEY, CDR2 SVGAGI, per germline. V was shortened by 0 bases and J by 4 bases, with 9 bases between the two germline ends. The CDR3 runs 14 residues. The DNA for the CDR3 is TGTGCCAGCAGTTACTCGAGTAGTCGCACTGAAGCTTTCTTT. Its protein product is CASSYSSSRTEAFF.

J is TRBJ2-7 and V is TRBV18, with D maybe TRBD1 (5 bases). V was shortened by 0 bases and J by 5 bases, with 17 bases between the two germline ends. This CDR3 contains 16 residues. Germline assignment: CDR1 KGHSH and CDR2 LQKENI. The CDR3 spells CASSPPAPRALDEQYF. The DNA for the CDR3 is TGTGCCAGCTCACCACCGGCTCCCAGGGCCCTTGACGAGCAGTACTTC.

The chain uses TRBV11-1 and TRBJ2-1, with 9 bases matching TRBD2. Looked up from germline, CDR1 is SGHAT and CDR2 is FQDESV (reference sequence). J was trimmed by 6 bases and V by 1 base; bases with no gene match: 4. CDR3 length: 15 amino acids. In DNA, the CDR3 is TGTGCCAGCAGCTTAGGGACTAGCGAAGGCAATGAGCAGTTCTTC. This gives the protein CASSLGTSEGNEQFF.

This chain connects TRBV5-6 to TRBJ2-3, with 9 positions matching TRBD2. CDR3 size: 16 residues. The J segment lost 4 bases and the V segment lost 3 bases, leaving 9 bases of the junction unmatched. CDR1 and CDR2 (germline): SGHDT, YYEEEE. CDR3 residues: CASSSSLAGTPDTQYF. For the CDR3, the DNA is TGTGCCAGCAGCTCGTCGCTAGCGGGGACCCCAGATACGCAGTATTTT.

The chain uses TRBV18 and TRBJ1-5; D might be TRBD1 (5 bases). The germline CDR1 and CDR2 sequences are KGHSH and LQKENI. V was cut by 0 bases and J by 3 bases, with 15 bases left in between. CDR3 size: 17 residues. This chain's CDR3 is CASSPPIRGLDNQPQHF. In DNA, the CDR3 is TGTGCCAGCTCACCACCGATAAGGGGTCTCGACAATCAGCCCCAGCATTTT.

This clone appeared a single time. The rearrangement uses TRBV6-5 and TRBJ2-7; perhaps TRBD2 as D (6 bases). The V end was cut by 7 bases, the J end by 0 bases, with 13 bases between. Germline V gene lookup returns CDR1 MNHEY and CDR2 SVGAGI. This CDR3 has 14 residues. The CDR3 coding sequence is TGTGCCAGCATGGGGGGTCCCAGCTCCTACGAGCAGTACTTC. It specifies CASMGGPSSYEQYF.

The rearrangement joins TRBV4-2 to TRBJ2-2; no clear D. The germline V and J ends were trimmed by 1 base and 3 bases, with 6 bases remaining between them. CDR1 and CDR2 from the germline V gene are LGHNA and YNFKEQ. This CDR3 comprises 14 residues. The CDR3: CASSQGVDTGELFF. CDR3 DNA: TGTGCCAGCAGCCAAGGTGTAGACACCGGGGAGCTGTTTTTT.

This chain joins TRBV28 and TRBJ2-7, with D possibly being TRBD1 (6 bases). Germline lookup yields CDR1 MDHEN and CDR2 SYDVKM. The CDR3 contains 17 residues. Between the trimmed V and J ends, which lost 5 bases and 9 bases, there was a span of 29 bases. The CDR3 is CASSTAGVAAPRGGQYF. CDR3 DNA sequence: TGTGCCAGCAGTACGGCAGGGGTAGCAGCTCCTAGGGGTGGGCAGTACTTC.

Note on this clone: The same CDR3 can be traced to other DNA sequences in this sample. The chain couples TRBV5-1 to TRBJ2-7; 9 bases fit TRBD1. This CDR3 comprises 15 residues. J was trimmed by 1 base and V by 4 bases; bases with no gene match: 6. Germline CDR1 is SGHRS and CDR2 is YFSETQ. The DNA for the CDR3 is TGCGCCAGCAGCCTAGGGACAGGGCTATCCTACGAGCAGTACTTC. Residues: CASSLGTGLSYEQYF. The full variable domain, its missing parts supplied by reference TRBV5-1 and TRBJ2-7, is KAGVTQTPRYLIKTRGQQVTLSCSPISGHRSVSWYQQTPGQGLQFLFEYFSETQRNKGNFPGRFSGRQFSNSRSEMNVSTLELGDSALYLCASSLGTGLSYEQYFGPGTRLTVT.

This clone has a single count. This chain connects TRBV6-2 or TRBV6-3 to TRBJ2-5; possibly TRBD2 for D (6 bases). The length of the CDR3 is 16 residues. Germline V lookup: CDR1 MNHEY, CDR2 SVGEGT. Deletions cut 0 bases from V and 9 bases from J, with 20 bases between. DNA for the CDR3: TGTGCCAGCAGTTACTCGGAGGGCCCAGCCAGAGTGGCCCAGTACTTC. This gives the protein CASSYSEGPARVAQYF.

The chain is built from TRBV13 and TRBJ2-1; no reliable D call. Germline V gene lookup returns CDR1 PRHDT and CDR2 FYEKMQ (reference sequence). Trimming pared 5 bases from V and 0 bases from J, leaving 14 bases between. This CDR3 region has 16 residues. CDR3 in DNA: TGTGCCAGCAGCATTAAACCAGAAAGCTCCTACAATGAGCAGTTCTTC. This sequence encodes CASSIKPESSYNEQFF.

CDR3 nucleotide sequence: TGTGCCAGCAGCTTAGTACGACAGCGAATCTCTGGGGCCAACGTCCTGACTTTC. Protein: CASSLVRQRISGANVLTF. V gene TRBV7-8 combines with J gene TRBJ2-6; perhaps TRBD1 as D (5 bases). The CDR3 length is 18 residues. Trimming cost V 1 base and J 0 bases, with 13 bases left between them. Per germline, CDR1 SGHVS and CDR2 FQNEAQ.

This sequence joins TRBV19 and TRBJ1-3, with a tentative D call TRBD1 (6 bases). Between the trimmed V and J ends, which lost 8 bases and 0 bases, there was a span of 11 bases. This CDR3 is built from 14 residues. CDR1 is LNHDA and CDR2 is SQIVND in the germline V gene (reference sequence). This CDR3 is CASRGTISGNTIYF. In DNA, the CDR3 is TGTGCCAGTCGAGGGACAATCTCTGGAAACACCATATATTTT.

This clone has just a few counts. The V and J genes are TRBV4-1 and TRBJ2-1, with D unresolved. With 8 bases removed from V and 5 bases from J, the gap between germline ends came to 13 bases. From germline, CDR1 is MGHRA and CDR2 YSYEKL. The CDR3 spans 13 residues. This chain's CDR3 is CASGKTLDNEQFF. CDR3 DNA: TGCGCCAGCGGAAAAACTCTAGACAATGAGCAGTTCTTC.

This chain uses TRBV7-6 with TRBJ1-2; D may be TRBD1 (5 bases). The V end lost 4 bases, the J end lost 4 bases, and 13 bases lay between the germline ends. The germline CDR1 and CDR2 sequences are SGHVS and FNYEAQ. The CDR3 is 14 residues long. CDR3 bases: TGTGCCAGCAGCTCCGGAGGGGTCAGCTATGGCTACACCTTC. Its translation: CASSSGGVSYGYTF.

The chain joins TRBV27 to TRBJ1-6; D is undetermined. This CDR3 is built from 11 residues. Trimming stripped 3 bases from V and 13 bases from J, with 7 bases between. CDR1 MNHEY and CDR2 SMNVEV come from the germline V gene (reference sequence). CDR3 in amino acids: CASSFPYPLHF. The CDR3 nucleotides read TGTGCCAGCAGTTTCCCGTATCCCCTCCACTTT.

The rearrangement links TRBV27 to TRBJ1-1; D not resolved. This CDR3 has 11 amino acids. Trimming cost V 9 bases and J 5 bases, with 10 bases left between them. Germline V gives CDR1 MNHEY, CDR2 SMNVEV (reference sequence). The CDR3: CASTEGTEAFF. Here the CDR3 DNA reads TGTGCCAGTACGGAGGGTACTGAAGCTTTCTTT.

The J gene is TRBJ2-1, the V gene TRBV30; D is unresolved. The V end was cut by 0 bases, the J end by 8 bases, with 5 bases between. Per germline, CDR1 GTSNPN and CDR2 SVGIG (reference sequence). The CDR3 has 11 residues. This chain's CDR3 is CAWSVEYEQFF. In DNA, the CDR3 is TGTGCCTGGAGTGTCGAGTATGAGCAGTTCTTC. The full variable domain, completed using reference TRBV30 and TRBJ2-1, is SQTIHQWPATLVQPVGSPLSLECTVEGTSNPNLYWYRQAAGRGLQLLFYSVGIGQISSEVPQNLSASRPQDRQFILSSKKLLLSDSGFYLCAWSVEYEQFFGPGTRLTVL.

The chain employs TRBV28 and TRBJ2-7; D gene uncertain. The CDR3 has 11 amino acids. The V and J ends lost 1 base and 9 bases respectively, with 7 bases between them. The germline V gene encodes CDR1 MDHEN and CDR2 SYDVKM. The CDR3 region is CASSLSNRQYF. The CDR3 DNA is TGTGCCAGCAGTTTATCGAACAGGCAGTACTTC.

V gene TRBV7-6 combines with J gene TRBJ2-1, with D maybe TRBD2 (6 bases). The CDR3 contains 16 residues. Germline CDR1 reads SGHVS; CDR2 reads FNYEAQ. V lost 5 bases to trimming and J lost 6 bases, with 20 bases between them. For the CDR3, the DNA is TGTGCCAGCAGCCCTCGTGGAGGGGATCAAAGCAATGAGCAGTTCTTC. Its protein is CASSPRGGDQSNEQFF.

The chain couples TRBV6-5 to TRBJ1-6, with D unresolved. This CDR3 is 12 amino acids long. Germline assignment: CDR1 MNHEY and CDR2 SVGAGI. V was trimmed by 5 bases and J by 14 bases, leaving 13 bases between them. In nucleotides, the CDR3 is TGTGCCAGCAGTCCCACGGTGGGAGCCCTCCACTTT. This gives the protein CASSPTVGALHF.

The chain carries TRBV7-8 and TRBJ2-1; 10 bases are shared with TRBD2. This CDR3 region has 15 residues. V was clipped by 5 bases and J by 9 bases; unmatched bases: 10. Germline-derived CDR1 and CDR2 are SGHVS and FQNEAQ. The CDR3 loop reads CASSPGIAGGFEQFF. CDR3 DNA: TGTGCCAGCAGCCCCGGGATAGCGGGAGGTTTTGAGCAGTTCTTC.

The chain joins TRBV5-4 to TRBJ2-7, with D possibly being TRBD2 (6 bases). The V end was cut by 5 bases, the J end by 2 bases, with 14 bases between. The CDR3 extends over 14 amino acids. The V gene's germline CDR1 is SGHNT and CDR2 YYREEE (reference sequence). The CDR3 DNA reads TGTGCCAGCAGGGGGGACTTTGGGCCCTACGAGCAGTACTTC. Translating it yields CASRGDFGPYEQYF.

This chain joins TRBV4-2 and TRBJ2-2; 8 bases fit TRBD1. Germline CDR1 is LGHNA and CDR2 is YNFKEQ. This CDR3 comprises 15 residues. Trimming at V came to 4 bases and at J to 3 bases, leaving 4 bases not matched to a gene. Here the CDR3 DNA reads TGTGCCAGCAGCCGACCGGGACAGGACACCGGGGAGCTGTTTTTT. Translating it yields CASSRPGQDTGELFF.